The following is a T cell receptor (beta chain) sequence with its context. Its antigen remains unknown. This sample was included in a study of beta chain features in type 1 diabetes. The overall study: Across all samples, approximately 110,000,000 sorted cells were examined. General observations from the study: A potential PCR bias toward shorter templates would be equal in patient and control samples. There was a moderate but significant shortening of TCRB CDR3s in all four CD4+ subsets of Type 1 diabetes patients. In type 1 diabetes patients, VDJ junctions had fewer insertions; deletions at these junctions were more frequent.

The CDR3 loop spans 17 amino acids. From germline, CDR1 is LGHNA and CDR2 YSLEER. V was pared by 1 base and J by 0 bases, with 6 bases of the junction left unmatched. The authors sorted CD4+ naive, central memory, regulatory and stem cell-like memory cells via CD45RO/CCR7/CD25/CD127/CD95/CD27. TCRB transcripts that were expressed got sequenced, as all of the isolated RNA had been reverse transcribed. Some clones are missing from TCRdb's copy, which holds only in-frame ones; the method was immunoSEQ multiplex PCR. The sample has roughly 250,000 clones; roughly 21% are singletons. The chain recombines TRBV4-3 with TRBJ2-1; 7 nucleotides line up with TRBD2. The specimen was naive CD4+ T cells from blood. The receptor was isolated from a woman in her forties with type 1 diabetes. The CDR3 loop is CASSQGRTSDSYNEQFF. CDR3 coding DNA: TGCGCCAGCAGCCAAGGTCGAACTAGCGACTCCTACAATGAGCAGTTCTTC.